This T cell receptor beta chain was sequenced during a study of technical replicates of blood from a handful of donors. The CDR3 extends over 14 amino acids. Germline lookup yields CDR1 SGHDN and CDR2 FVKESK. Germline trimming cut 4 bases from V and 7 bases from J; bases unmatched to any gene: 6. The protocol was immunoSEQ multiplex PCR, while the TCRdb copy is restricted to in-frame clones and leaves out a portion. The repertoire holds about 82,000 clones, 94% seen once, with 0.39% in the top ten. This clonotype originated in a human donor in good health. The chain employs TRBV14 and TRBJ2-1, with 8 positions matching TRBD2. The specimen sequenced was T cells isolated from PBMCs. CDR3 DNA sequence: TGTGCCAGCAGCCGGACTAGCCGACAAAATGAGCAGTTCTTC. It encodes CASSRTSRQNEQFF.